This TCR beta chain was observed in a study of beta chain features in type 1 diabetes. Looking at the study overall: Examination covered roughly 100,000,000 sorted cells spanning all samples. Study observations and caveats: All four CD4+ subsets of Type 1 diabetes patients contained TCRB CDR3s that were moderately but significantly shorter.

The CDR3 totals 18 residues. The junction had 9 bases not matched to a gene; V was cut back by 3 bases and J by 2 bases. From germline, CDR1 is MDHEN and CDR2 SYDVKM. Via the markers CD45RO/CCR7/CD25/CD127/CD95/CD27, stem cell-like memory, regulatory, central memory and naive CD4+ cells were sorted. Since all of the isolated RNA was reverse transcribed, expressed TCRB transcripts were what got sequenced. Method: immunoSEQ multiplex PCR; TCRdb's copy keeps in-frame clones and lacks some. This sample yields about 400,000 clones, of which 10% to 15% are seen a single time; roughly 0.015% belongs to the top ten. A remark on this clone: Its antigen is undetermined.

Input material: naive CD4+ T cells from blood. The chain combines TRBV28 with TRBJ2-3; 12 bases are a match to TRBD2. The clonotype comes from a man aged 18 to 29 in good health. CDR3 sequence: CASSLWLGLAGFTDTQYF. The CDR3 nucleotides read TGTGCCAGCAGTTTGTGGTTAGGACTAGCGGGGTTCACAGATACGCAGTATTTT. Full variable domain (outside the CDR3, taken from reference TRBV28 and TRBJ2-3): DVKVTQSSRYLVKRTGEKVFLECVQDMDHENMFWYRQDPGLGLRLIYFSYDVKMKEKGDIPEGYSVSREKKERFSLILESASTNQTSMYLCASSLWLGLAGFTDTQYFGPGTRLTVL.